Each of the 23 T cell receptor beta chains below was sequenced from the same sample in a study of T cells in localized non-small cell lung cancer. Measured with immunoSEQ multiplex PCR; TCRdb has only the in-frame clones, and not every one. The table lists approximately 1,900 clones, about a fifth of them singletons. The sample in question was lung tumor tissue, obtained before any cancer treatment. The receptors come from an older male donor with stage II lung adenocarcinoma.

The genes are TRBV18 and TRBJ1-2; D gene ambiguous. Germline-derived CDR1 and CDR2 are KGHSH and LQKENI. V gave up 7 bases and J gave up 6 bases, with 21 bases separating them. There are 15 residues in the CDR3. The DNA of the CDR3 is TGTGCCAGCTTCCCCCAGGCGGGGAGTGTTGATGGCTACACCTTC. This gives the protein CASFPQAGSVDGYTF.

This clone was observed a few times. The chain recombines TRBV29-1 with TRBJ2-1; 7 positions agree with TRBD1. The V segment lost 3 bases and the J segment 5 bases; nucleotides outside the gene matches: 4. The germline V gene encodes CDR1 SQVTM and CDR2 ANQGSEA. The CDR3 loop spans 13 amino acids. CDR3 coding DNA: TGCAGCGTTGAGAGAGACAGGGACAATGAGCAGTTCTTC. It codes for CSVERDRDNEQFF.

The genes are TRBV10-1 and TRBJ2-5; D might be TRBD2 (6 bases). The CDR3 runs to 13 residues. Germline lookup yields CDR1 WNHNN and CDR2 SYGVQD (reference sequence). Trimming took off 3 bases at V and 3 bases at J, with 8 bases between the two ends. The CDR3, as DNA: TGCGCCAGCAGTGATTCGGGGGAAGAGACCCAGTACTTC. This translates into CASSDSGEETQYF.

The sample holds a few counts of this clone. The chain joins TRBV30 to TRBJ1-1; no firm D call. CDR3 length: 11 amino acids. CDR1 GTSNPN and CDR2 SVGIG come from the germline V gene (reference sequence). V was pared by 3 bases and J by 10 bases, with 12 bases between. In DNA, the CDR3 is TGTGCCTGGAGACAATCGCGGAGAGCTTTCTTT. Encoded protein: CAWRQSRRAFF.

This CDR3 reads CASSQLPRRGRNEQFF. CDR3 DNA: TGTGCCAGCAGCCAACTTCCAAGGCGGGGGCGAAATGAGCAGTTCTTC. The rearrangement links TRBV16 to TRBJ2-1, with TRBD2 as a possible D gene (7 bases). This CDR3 region has 16 residues. Trimming shortened V by 2 bases and J by 7 bases, and 18 bases separated the two germline ends. From germline, CDR1 is KGHSY and CDR2 FQNENV.

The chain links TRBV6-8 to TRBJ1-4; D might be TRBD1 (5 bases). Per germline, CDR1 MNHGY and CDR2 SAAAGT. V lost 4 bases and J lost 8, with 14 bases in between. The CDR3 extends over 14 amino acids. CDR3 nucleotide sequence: TGTGCCAGCAGTTCGCTGTTGGGGCACGAAAAACTGTTTTTT. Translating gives CASSSLLGHEKLFF.

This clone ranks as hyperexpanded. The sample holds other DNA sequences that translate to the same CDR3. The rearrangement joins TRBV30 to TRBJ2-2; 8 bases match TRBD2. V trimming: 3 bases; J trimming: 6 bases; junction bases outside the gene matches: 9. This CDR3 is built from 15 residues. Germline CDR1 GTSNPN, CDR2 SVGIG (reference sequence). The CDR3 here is CAWRASGLLAGELFF. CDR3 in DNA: TGTGCCTGGAGGGCTAGCGGGCTGTTAGCCGGGGAGCTGTTTTTT.

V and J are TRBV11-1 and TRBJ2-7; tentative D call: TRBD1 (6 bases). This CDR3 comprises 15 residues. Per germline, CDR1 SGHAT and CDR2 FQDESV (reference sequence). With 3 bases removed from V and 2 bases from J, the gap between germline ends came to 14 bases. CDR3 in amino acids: CASSLATWTAYEQYF. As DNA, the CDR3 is TGTGCCAGCAGCTTGGCCACCTGGACAGCCTACGAGCAGTACTTC.

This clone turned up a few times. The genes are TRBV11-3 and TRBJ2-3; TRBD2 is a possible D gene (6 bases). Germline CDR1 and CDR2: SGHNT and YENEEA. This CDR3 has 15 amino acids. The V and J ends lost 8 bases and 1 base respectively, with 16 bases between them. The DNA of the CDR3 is TGTGCCAGCGCTGCCGGAGGGGTTGGCACAGATACGCAGTATTTT. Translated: CASAAGGVGTDTQYF.

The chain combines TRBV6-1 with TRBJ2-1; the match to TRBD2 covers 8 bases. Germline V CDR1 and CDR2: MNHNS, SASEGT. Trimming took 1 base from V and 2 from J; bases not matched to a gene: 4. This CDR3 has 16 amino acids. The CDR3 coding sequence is TGTGCCAGCAGTGAAGGGGGAGCGGGAGCCTACAATGAGCAGTTCTTC. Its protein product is CASSEGGAGAYNEQFF.

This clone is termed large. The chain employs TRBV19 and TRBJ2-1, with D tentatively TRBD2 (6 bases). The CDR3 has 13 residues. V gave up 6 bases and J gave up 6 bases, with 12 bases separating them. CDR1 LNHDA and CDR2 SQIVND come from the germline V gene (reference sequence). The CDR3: CASRMGLRNEQFF. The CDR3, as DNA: TGTGCCAGTAGGATGGGACTTCGCAATGAGCAGTTCTTC.

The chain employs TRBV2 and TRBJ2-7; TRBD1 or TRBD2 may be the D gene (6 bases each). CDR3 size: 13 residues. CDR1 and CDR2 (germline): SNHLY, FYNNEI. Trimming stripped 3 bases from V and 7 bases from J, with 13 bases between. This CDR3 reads CASSEARRGEQYF. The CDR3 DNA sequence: TGTGCCAGCAGTGAGGCGAGGAGGGGGGAGCAGTACTTC.

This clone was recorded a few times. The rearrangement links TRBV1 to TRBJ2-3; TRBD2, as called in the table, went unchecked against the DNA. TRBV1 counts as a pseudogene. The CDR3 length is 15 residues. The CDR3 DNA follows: TGCGCCAGCAGCCAAGGGGGCGGGGAGTCCAGAACGCAGTATTTT. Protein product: CASSQGGGESRTQYF.

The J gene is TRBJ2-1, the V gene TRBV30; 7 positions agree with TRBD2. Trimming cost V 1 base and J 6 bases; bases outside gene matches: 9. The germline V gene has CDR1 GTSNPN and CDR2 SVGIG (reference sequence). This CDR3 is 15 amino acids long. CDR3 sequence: CAWSAGQRGFNEQFF. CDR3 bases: TGTGCCTGGAGTGCCGGCCAGCGGGGATTCAATGAGCAGTTCTTC.

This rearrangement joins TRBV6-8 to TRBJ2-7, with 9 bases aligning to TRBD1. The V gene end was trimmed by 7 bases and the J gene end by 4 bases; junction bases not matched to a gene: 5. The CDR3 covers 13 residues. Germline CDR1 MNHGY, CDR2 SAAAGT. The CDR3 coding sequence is TGTGCCAGCAACCGGGACAGGGTTTACGAGCAGTACTTC. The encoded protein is CASNRDRVYEQYF.

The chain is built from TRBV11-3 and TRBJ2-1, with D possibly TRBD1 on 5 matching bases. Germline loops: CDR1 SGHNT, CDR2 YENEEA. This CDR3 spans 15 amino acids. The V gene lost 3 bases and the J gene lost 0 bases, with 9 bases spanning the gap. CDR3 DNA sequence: TGTGCCAGCAGCTTTAGACAGTCCTCCTACAATGAGCAGTTCTTC. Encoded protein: CASSFRQSSYNEQFF. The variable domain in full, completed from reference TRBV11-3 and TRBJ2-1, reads EAGVVQSPRYKIIEKKQPVAFWCNPISGHNTLYWYLQNLGQGPELLIRYENEEAVDDSQLPKDRFSAERLKGVDSTLKIQPAELGDSAVYLCASSFRQSSYNEQFFGPGTRLTVL.

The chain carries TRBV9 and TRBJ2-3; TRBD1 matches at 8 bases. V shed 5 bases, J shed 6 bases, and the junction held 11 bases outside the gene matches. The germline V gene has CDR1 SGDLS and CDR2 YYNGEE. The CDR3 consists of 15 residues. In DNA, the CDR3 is TGTGCCAGCAGGACCGGGACAGGCGAATTTGATACGCAGTATTTT. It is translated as CASRTGTGEFDTQYF. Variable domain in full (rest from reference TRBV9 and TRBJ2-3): DSGVTQTPKHLITATGQRVTLRCSPRSGDLSVYWYQQSLDQGLQFLIQYYNGEERAKGNILERFSAQQFPDLHSELNLSSLELGDSALYFCASRTGTGEFDTQYFGPGTRLTVL.

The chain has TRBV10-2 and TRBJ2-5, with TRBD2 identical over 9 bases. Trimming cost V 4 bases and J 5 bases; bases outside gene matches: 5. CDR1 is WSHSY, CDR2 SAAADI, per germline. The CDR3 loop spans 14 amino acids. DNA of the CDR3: TGCGCCAGCAGTGGGGGACTAGCAGGGGAGACCCAGTACTTC. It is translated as CASSGGLAGETQYF.

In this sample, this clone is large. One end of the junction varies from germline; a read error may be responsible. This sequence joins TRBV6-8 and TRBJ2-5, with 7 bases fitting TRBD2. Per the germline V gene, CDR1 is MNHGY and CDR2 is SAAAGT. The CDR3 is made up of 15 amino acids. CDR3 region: CAISAQAGTWETQYF. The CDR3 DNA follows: TGTGCCATCAGTGCTCAAGCGGGGACCTGGGAGACCCAGTACTTC.

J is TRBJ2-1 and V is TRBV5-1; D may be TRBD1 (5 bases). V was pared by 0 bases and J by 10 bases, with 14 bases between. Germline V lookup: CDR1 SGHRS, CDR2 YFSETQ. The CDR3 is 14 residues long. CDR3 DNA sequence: TGCGCCAGCAGCTTGGCCGATGGGGCCGGGGAGCAGTTCTTC. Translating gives CASSLADGAGEQFF.

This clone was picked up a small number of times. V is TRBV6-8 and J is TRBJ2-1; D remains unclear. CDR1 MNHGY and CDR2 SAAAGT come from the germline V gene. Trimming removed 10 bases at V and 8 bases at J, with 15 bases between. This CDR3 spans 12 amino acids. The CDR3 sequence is CAIRPTRHEQFF. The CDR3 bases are TGTGCCATCAGGCCGACTCGACATGAGCAGTTCTTC.

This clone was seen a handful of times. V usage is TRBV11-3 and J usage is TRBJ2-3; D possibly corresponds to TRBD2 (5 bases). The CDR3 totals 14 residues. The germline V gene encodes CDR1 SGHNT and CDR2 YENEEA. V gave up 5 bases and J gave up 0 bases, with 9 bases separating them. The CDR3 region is CASSPSSSTDTQYF. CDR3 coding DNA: TGTGCCAGCAGCCCTAGCTCCAGCACAGATACGCAGTATTTT.

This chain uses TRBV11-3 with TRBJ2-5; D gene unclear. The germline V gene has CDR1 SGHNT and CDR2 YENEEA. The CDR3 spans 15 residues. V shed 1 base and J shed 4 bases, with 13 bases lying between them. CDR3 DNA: TGTGCCAGCAGCTTAGGAGGCCAAGTTGGAGAGACCCAGTACTTC. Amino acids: CASSLGGQVGETQYF.